One and the same sample provided the 3 T cell receptor beta chains below, sequenced in a study of T cells in Graves' hyperthyroidism and ophthalmopathy. RNA transcripts gave rise to amplified TCR beta CDR3 regions. The study used the HTBI primer set for a first-round RT-PCR of the TCR CDR3. TCRdb re-derived calls from the multiplex PCR reads in MiXCR, one entry per CDR3 protein. Of 550,000 to 650,000 distinct CDR3 sequences listed, 12% to 15% were seen once; the top ten hold more than 11%. What was sequenced was blood. The receptors were gathered from a woman in her thirties or forties with Graves' hyperthyroidism.

At least ten counts were recorded for this clonotype. The chain uses TRBV28 and TRBJ2-2, with TRBD2 identical over 12 bases. Trimming took 8 bases from V and 1 from J; bases not matched to a gene: 11. The germline gives CDR1 MDHEN, CDR2 SYDVKM. This CDR3 contains 18 residues. CDR3 residues: CASSLYPSGRVNTGELFF. In nucleotides, the CDR3 is TGTGCCAGCTCCTTATATCCTAGCGGGAGGGTGAACACCGGGGAGCTGTTTTTT.

This clonotype was observed a handful of times. V gene TRBV7-2 combines with J gene TRBJ2-7, with TRBD2 identical over 8 bases. The CDR3 has 13 residues. Unmatched junction bases numbered 2, after V lost 3 bases and J lost 4 bases. The germline gives CDR1 SGHTA, CDR2 FQGNSA. The CDR3 sequence: CASSFRLAYEQYF. For the CDR3, the DNA is TGTGCCAGCAGCTTTCGACTAGCGTACGAGCAGTACTTC.

This clonotype was counted ten times or more. This chain uses TRBV28 with TRBJ2-1; tentatively, D is TRBD1 (6 bases). V shed 5 bases and J shed 8 bases, with 19 bases lying between them. The CDR3 spans 15 residues. Germline CDR1 and CDR2: MDHEN and SYDVKM. In DNA form, the CDR3 reads TGTGCCAGCAGTACCTCAGGTCAGGGGCTCGATGAGCAGTTCTTC. It codes for CASSTSGQGLDEQFF.